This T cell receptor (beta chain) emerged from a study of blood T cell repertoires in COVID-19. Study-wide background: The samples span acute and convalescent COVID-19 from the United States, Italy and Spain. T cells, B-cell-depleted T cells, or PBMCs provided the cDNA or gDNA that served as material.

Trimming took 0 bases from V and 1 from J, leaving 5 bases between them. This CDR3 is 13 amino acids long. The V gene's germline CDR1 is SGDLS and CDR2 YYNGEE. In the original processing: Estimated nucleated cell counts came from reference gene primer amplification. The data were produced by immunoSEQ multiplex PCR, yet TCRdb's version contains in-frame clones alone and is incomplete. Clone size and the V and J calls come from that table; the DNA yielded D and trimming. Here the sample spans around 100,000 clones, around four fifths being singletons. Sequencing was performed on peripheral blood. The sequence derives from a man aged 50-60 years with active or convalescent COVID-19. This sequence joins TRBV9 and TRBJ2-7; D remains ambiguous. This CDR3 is CASSVAGSYEQYF. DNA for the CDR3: TGTGCCAGCAGCGTAGCAGGATCCTACGAGCAGTACTTC. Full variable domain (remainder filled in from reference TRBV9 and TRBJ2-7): DSGVTQTPKHLITATGQRVTLRCSPRSGDLSVYWYQQSLDQGLQFLIQYYNGEERAKGNILERFSAQQFPDLHSELNLSSLELGDSALYFCASSVAGSYEQYFGPGTRLTVT.